Listed below are T cell receptor beta chains from one sample, sequenced in a study of cytomegalovirus exposure and HLA in healthy donors. Generated by immunoSEQ multiplex PCR, the TCRdb table keeps only in-frame clones and is missing some. Found here are some 170,000 clones, 81% of them singletons; the top ten hold roughly 4.5%. Sequences were obtained from PBMCs. The receptors were sampled from a woman in her late teens or twenties in good health and CMV-seropositive. Both conserved end residues are part of each CDR3. The order of the fields is V gene, clone size, D gene, J gene, CDR3 DNA, CDR3 protein. A D gene is named only where the DNA matches it firmly. Size tells how often a clone was seen (once, few, many) or the class of an expanded clone, and some rows leave it out.

TRBV28	-	-	TRBJ1-2	TGTGCCAGCAGTTTATGGATCACAAGACCGGGTGGCTACACCTTC	CASSLWITRPGGYTF
TRBV11-1	once	TRBD1	TRBJ2-1	TGTGCCAGCAGCCGTGGGACAGGGGGTAACGAGCAGTTCTTC	CASSRGTGGNEQFF
TRBV19	-	-	TRBJ1-1	TGTGCCAGTCGCGGACAGATTGAAGCTTTCTTT	CASRGQIEAFF
TRBV7-9	few	-	TRBJ2-1	TGTGCCAGCAGCTTACCAGGGCTAAGCTCCTACAATGAGCAGTTCTTC	CASSLPGLSSYNEQFF
TRBV7-6	-	-	TRBJ2-2	TGTGCCAGCAGCCTCCAGCGAGTCTCGAACACCGGGGAGCTGTTTTTT	CASSLQRVSNTGELFF
TRBV10-2	-	-	TRBJ1-5	TGCGCCAGCAGTGATGGCCTCCCGGGGCCCCAGCATTTT	CASSDGLPGPQHF
TRBV6-5	-	TRBD2	TRBJ2-1	TGTGCCAGCAGTTACGGGGCGGGGGGAGTTAATGAGCAGTTCTTC	CASSYGAGGVNEQFF
TRBV5-1	-	TRBD2	TRBJ2-5	TGCGCCAGCAGCTGGGGACTAGCGGGGGCGGGGGGCCAAGAGACCCAGTACTTC	CASSWGLAGAGGQETQYF
TRBV5-1	-	-	TRBJ1-2	TGCGCCAGCAGCCGGGGGGGGCTCAGTAACTATGGCTACACCTTC	CASSRGGLSNYGYTF
TRBV2	-	-	TRBJ2-7	TGTGCCAGCAGCCCTCGCTACGAGCAGTACTTC	CASSPRYEQYF
TRBV2	once	TRBD1	TRBJ1-5	TGTGCCAGCAGTGAGGACAGGGGCTATCAGCCCCAGCATTTT	CASSEDRGYQPQHF
TRBV7-6	-	TRBD1	TRBJ1-2	TGTGCCAGCAGCTCTTACAGGGGGGATGGCTACACCTTC	CASSSYRGDGYTF
TRBV2	-	TRBD1	TRBJ2-7	TGTGCCAGCAGTGATACAGGGGCCAGCTCCTACGAGCAGTACTTC	CASSDTGASSYEQYF
TRBV7-8	-	TRBD1	TRBJ1-3	TGTGCCAGCAGCTTAGGTGGGACAGCTGGAAACACCATATATTTT	CASSLGGTAGNTIYF
TRBV25-1	-	TRBD2	TRBJ2-3	TGTGCCAGCAGTGGGACTAGCGTCACAGATACGCAGTATTTT	CASSGTSVTDTQYF
TRBV28	once	TRBD1	TRBJ1-6	TGTGCCAGCAGTTCAGGGGGCGATTTCTCCTCTAATTCACCCCTCCACTTT	CASSSGGDFSSNSPLHF
TRBV7-3	few	-	TRBJ2-3	TGTGCCAGCAGCTTCGGCACAGATACGCAGTATTTT	CASSFGTDTQYF
TRBV18	-	-	TRBJ1-4	TGTGCCAGCTCACGCGCCGTGAATGAAAAACTGTTTTTT	CASSRAVNEKLFF
TRBV25-1	-	-	TRBJ1-4	TGTGCCAGCAGTGATCGACGAGCGGGGGAAAAACTGTTTTTT	CASSDRRAGEKLFF
TRBV12-5	-	TRBD1	TRBJ2-5	TGTGCTAGTGGCAGTTCACAGGGGGTTGGCCAAGAGACCCAGTACTTC	CASGSSQGVGQETQYF
TRBV7-8	many	-	TRBJ1-1	TGTGCCAGCAGCCCTGGCTTGAACACTGAAGCTTTCTTT	CASSPGLNTEAFF
TRBV11-2	-	-	TRBJ1-1	TGTGCCAGCAGCTTCCCCATAACGGCTGAAGCTTTCTTT	CASSFPITAEAFF
TRBV5-4	-	-	TRBJ2-3	TGTGCCAGCAGCCAAACAGATGTCCCAGATACGCAGTATTTT	CASSQTDVPDTQYF
TRBV11-2	-	-	TRBJ2-3	TGTGCCAGCAGCTTAGGACAGATCCCCACAGATACGCAGTATTTT	CASSLGQIPTDTQYF
TRBV27	-	-	TRBJ1-2	TGTGCCAGCAAACCACCGGGGGAAGCCTATGGCTACACCTTC	CASKPPGEAYGYTF
TRBV6-5	-	TRBD1	TRBJ1-6	TGTGCCAGCAGCCAACAAACAGGGGTTGGTTCACCCCTCCACTTT	CASSQQTGVGSPLHF
TRBV5-4	-	-	TRBJ2-3	TGTGCCAGCAGCTCAGCGACTTCTAGCACAGATACGCAGTATTTT	CASSSATSSTDTQYF
TRBV18	-	-	TRBJ1-5	TGTGCCAGCTCACCGGGAGTTAGCAATCAGCCCCAGCATTTT	CASSPGVSNQPQHF
TRBV2	once	-	TRBJ1-2	TGTGCCAGCAGTGTGCCGGAGACTACCTATGGCTACACCTTC	CASSVPETTYGYTF
TRBV6-5	few	TRBD1	TRBJ2-1	TGTGCCAGCAGTTACAGGGACAGGGGGCTCGATGAGCAGTTCTTC	CASSYRDRGLDEQFF
TRBV11-2	-	TRBD2	TRBJ2-7	TGTGCCAGCAGCTTGGCTAGCGGGGGGTGGGAGCAGTACTTC	CASSLASGGWEQYF
TRBV4-1	-	TRBD1	TRBJ1-6	TGCGCCAGCAGCCAGTTGGGACAGGGAATCGGACCCCTCCACTTT	CASSQLGQGIGPLHF
TRBV6-5	-	-	TRBJ1-1	TGTGCCAGCAGTTACGCGGGGGGAGCTTTCTTT	CASSYAGGAFF
TRBV4-1	-	-	TRBJ1-5	TGCGCCAGCAGCCCGGGCAGGGCATTTTTTAGGGATCAGCCCCAGCATTTT	CASSPGRAFFRDQPQHF
TRBV2	-	-	TRBJ2-5	TGTGCCAGCGGGCTAGCAGAGGGTTTTGGAGAGACCCAGTACTTC	CASGLAEGFGETQYF
TRBV10-3	-	-	TRBJ2-3	TGTGCCATCAGTGAGGCCTGGACAGCCCCTGGGACAGATACGCAGTATTTT	CAISEAWTAPGTDTQYF
TRBV28	-	-	TRBJ1-1	TGTGCCAGCAGTCTCCAGGTTGAAGCTTTCTTT	CASSLQVEAFF
TRBV7-9	-	TRBD2	TRBJ2-1	TGTGCCAGCAGCTTAGCAAGCGGGGGGGCAGCGGGCAATGAGCAGTTCTTC	CASSLASGGAAGNEQFF
TRBV14	once	-	TRBJ2-5	TGTGCCAGCAGCCAAGCTCGGGGTCAGTGGGAGACCCAGTACTTC	CASSQARGQWETQYF
TRBV2	-	-	TRBJ2-7	TGTGCCAGCAGGGGGGCGGCAGCCGCCTACGAGCAGTACTTC	CASRGAAAAYEQYF
TRBV7-2	-	TRBD2	TRBJ2-3	TGTGCCAGCAGCCCGGGGACTAGCGGGGGGGCTGATACGCAGTATTTT	CASSPGTSGGADTQYF
TRBV5-1	-	TRBD1	TRBJ1-1	TGCGCCAGCAGCTTGTCCAGGGGGCGGTTTATCGAGAACACTGAAGCTTTCTTT	CASSLSRGRFIENTEAFF
TRBV7-9	-	-	TRBJ2-1	TGTGCCAGCAGCTTTTTCGGCGGGAAAAACAATGAGCAGTTCTTC	CASSFFGGKNNEQFF
TRBV7-2	-	TRBD1	TRBJ2-3	TGTGCCAGCAGCTTATTCGGTGTTGACAGGGTGGGGGATACGCAGTATTTT	CASSLFGVDRVGDTQYF
TRBV5-1	-	-	TRBJ2-1	TGCGCCGGACCCATACACTCGGGACTCCTGAACCCCTACAATGAGCAGTTCTTC	CAGPIHSGLLNPYNEQFF
TRBV6-1	-	-	TRBJ2-3	TGTGCCAGCAGTAACGCAGGGTCTAGAGATACGCAGTATTTT	CASSNAGSRDTQYF
TRBV2	-	TRBD1	TRBJ1-5	TGTGCCACAACTACCGGACAGGTCAATCAGCCCCAGCATTTT	CATTTGQVNQPQHF
TRBV14	few	-	TRBJ1-6	TGTGCCAGCAGCCATACAGGGTGGGATTCACCCCTCCACTTT	CASSHTGWDSPLHF
TRBV4-1	-	-	TRBJ2-5	TGCGCCAGCAGCCAAGGGCGTGGCGGGTCCTCAAGGACGTGGACCCAGTACTTC	CASSQGRGGSSRTWTQYF
TRBV2	few	-	TRBJ2-3	TGTGCCAGCAGCGCGGGACGACTAAATACGCAGTATTTT	CASSAGRLNTQYF
TRBV11-2	-	-	TRBJ2-6	TGTGCCAGCAGTCGTTCCCTGGGGGCCTCTGGGGCCAACGTCCTGACTTTC	CASSRSLGASGANVLTF
TRBV4-2	-	TRBD1	TRBJ2-7	TGTGCCAGCAGCCCCCGGGACAGGGCTTCCGGGTACGAGCAGTACTTC	CASSPRDRASGYEQYF
TRBV30	-	-	TRBJ1-2	TGTGCCTGGAGTGAACAGGGTGACTATGGCTACACCTTC	CAWSEQGDYGYTF
TRBV28	-	-	TRBJ1-2	TGTGCCAGCAGTTTAAACACAGGGAGCCATGGCTACACCTTC	CASSLNTGSHGYTF
TRBV19	few	TRBD1	TRBJ1-6	TGTGCCAGTAGTATGGGCGCGGACAGGGGCTCACCCCTCCACTTT	CASSMGADRGSPLHF